Sequencing of this T cell receptor (beta chain) was carried out in a study of OX40 agonist ivuxolimab in advanced cancers. Study outcomes and limitations: Specificity for antigen went undetermined in the expanded peripheral T cells.

Patients who had autoimmune disease history or got systemic immunosuppression were left out. Germline V gene lookup returns CDR1 SGHTA and CDR2 FQGNSA. V shed 5 bases and J 7 bases; nucleotides not matched to a gene: 11. This CDR3 is built from 16 residues. With respect to this clone: Its antigen is unknown.

Method: immunoSEQ multiplex PCR; TCRdb's copy keeps in-frame clones and lacks some. The table records under 100,000 clones, under 90% of them present only once. Sequencing used CD4+ or CD8+ T cells sorted from blood, obtained in a trial of the OX40 agonist ivuxolimab. The sequence came from an adult with an advanced solid tumor such as melanoma, head and neck, liver or kidney cancer. The chain combines TRBV7-2 with TRBJ1-6, with 7 nucleotides matching TRBD1. This CDR3 is CASSKDRPARNSPLHF. CDR3 DNA: TGTGCCAGCAGCAAGGACAGGCCGGCTAGGAATTCACCCCTCCACTTT.